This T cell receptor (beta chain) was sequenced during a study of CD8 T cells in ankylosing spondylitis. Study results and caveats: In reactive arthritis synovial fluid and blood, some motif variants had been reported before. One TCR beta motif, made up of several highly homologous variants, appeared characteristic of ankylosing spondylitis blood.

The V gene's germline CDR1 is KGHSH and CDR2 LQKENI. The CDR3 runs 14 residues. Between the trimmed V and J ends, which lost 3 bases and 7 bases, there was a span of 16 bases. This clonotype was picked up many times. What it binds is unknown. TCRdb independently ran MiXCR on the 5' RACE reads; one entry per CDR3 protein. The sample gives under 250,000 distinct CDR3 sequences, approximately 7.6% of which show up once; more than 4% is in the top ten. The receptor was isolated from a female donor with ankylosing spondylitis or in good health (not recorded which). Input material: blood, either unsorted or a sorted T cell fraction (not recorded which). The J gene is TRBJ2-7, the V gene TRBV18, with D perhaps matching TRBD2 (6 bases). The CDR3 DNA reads TGTGCCAGCTCACCGCTCAGCAGTGGAGGGGAGCAGTACTTC. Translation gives CASSPLSSGGEQYF.